These 14 T cell receptor beta chains were all obtained from the same sample, sequenced in a study of cytomegalovirus exposure and HLA in healthy donors (dated by TCRdb to about 2017). Preparation of the library involved the immunoSEQ multiplex PCR assay. For the multiplex PCR, a mixture combining 60 forward primers for TCR Vbeta segments and 13 reverse primers for TCR Jbeta segments was used. Imported from immuneACCESS, the table was reduced by TCRdb to in-frame sequences with V and J called. These copies leave out some clones; in studies compared against another copy, an unresolved V gene accounts for under half, and the cause of the remainder is not known. Across this sample there are about 130,000 clones, with over 80% seen only once. The ten most abundant clones make up roughly 20% of the sample. Sequencing was performed on PBMCs. Receptors originate from a man aged 18 to 29 in good health and CMV-seropositive.

The gene calls are TRBV18 and TRBJ2-7, with 7 nucleotides matching TRBD1. The CDR3 is 13 residues long. Per germline, CDR1 KGHSH and CDR2 LQKENI. J lost 6 bases, V lost 5 bases, and 7 bases had no gene match. CDR3 sequence: CASSSDRAGEQYF. The DNA of the CDR3 is TGTGCCAGCTCATCCGACAGGGCAGGCGAGCAGTACTTC.

This chain connects TRBV7-9 to TRBJ1-2, with D maybe TRBD1 (5 bases). Looked up from germline, CDR1 is SEHNR and CDR2 is FQNEAQ (reference sequence). Trimming left V 2 bases short and J 3 bases short, with 10 bases between. The CDR3 has 14 amino acids. The CDR3 bases are TGTGCCAGCAGCTTAATCCCAGGGCACTATGGCTACACCTTC. Its translation is CASSLIPGHYGYTF.

The chain links TRBV18 to TRBJ2-3, with D possibly being TRBD2 (5 bases). CDR3 length: 15 amino acids. CDR1 is KGHSH and CDR2 is LQKENI in the germline V gene. Trimming took off 3 bases at V and 4 bases at J, with 14 bases between the two ends. CDR3 protein: CASSPGSSVSDTQYF. The CDR3 bases are TGTGCCAGCTCACCGGGGAGTAGTGTTTCAGATACGCAGTATTTT.

In its sample, this clone was seen a few times. The J gene is TRBJ2-1, the V gene TRBV5-4, with 12 nucleotides matching TRBD2. There are 17 residues in the CDR3. Germline CDR1 and CDR2: SGHNT and YYREEE (reference sequence). The V and J ends lost 0 bases and 10 bases, in that order; junction bases with no gene match: 11. Here the CDR3 reads CASSLVLAGGRMEEQFF. The CDR3 DNA is TGTGCCAGCAGCTTGGTACTAGCGGGGGGAAGGATGGAGGAGCAGTTCTTC.

The table lists this clone with a count of one. The chain employs TRBV14 and TRBJ1-3; TRBD1 matches 8 bases. The germline V gene encodes CDR1 SGHDN and CDR2 FVKESK. V lost 4 bases to trimming and J lost 4 bases; unmatched junction nucleotides: 6. This CDR3 is built from 15 residues. The CDR3 DNA follows: TGTGCCAGCAGCCTCCAGGACAGGGCCGGAAACACCATATATTTT. It yields the protein CASSLQDRAGNTIYF.

This sequence joins TRBV5-4 and TRBJ1-3, with 7 nucleotides matching TRBD1. The V gene's germline CDR1 is SGHNT and CDR2 YYREEE (reference sequence). V gave up 0 bases and J gave up 4 bases; unmatched junction bases: 13. This CDR3 spans 18 amino acids. DNA for the CDR3: TGTGCCAGCAGCTTGGAGGTGGATAGGGGGCGCTTAGGAAACACCATATATTTT. Its protein is CASSLEVDRGRLGNTIYF.

The rearrangement joins TRBV7-9 to TRBJ1-6; TRBD1 matches at 9 bases. V shed 5 bases, J shed 6 bases, and the junction held 2 bases outside the gene matches. The CDR3 is made up of 14 amino acids. CDR1 is SEHNR and CDR2 is FQNEAQ in the germline V gene (reference sequence). The DNA of the CDR3 is TGTGCCAGCAGCCGGACAGGGGTTAATTCACCCCTCCACTTT. Protein sequence: CASSRTGVNSPLHF.

The CDR3 DNA sequence: TGTGCCAGCAGCACAGAGACCGGGACTGGAGGTTCCTACGAGCAGTACTTC. It specifies CASSTETGTGGSYEQYF. The chain is built from TRBV7-9 and TRBJ2-7; tentatively, D is TRBD2 (6 bases). Trimming removed 5 bases at V and 1 base at J, with 21 bases between. CDR3 length: 17 residues. Germline CDR1 and CDR2: SEHNR and FQNEAQ (reference sequence).

V gene TRBV18 combines with J gene TRBJ1-4; no clear D gene. CDR1 is KGHSH and CDR2 is LQKENI in the germline V gene. The CDR3 length is 14 residues. Trimming left V 5 bases short and J 1 base short, with 8 bases between. The CDR3 loop is CASSDGVTNEKLFF. The CDR3 region has the DNA TGTGCCAGCTCAGACGGAGTAACTAATGAAAAACTGTTTTTT.

CDR3 DNA sequence: TGTGCCAGCAGCTCGTCGAACACCGGGGAGCTGTTTTTT. Translating gives CASSSSNTGELFF. This chain links TRBV7-3 with TRBJ2-2, with no clear D. V lost 4 bases and J 0 bases, leaving 3 bases between the germline ends. There are 13 residues in the CDR3. Per the germline V gene, CDR1 is SGHTA and CDR2 is FQGTGA.

The chain recombines TRBV30 with TRBJ2-7; TRBD1 matches 10 bases. The CDR3 extends over 15 amino acids. Unmatched junction bases numbered 13, after V lost 7 bases and J lost 4 bases. Germline V gene sequence: CDR1 GTSNPN, CDR2 SVGIG (reference sequence). The CDR3 spells CAFRDRGREWYEQYF. The CDR3 nucleotides are TGTGCCTTCCGGGACAGGGGTAGGGAGTGGTACGAGCAGTACTTC.

CDR3 nucleotide sequence: TGCGCCAGCAAGGGAGGATCAGGGCCGGGTTTTACGAATCAGCCCCAGCATTTT. It encodes CASKGGSGPGFTNQPQHF. The chain carries TRBV10-1 and TRBJ1-5, with D maybe TRBD1 (5 bases). In germline, CDR1 is WNHNN, CDR2 SYGVQD (reference sequence). This CDR3 has 18 amino acids. V was pared by 7 bases and J by 4 bases, with 26 bases between.

This clone is a singleton in its sample. This chain connects TRBV6-5 to TRBJ2-1, with D possibly being TRBD2 (5 bases). CDR3 length: 13 amino acids. V was pared by 7 bases and J by 13 bases, with 20 bases between. Germline values: CDR1 MNHEY, CDR2 SVGAGI. CDR3: CASKLAFSAVQFF. The DNA of the CDR3 is TGTGCCAGCAAATTGGCCTTTAGCGCGGTACAGTTCTTC.

In this sample, this clone turned up once. This chain links TRBV6-1 with TRBJ2-3; 8 positions agree with TRBD2. The CDR3 consists of 16 residues. CDR1 is MNHNS, CDR2 SASEGT, per germline. With 2 bases clipped from V and 0 bases from J, the junction kept 4 bases outside the gene matches. Here the CDR3 reads CASSEWGGGSTDTQYF. As DNA, the CDR3 is TGTGCCAGCAGTGAATGGGGCGGGGGGAGCACAGATACGCAGTATTTT.